Listed below are T cell receptor beta chains from one sample, sequenced in a study of blood T cell repertoires in COVID-19. Some clones are missing from TCRdb's copy, which holds only in-frame ones; the method was immunoSEQ multiplex PCR. The sample includes some 100,000 clones, about 88% of them seen just once. Sequencing used peripheral blood. These receptors were collected from a man aged 25 to 45 in a cohort sampled during active COVID-19. The CDR3 runs from the conserved cysteine through the conserved F or W. A D gene is named only where the DNA matches it firmly. Clone size, where shown, is once, few, many, or a class for clones that have expanded.

>TRBJ1-2|once|TRBD1|TRBV5-6|13
CASSPGTGYGYTF
TGTGCCAGCAGTCCGGGGACAGGGTATGGCTACACCTTC
>TRBJ1-2|few|NA|TRBV6-5|15
CASSDSGRQPYGYTF
TGTGCCAGCAGTGACTCGGGGCGGCAACCCTATGGCTACACCTTC
>TRBJ2-2|NA|TRBD1|TRBV18|17
CASSPRQGVLNTGELFF
TGTGCCAGCTCACCAAGACAGGGGGTTCTGAACACCGGGGAGCTGTTTTTT
>TRBJ2-1|NA|TRBD2|TRBV30|13
CARGLAGWDEQFF
TGTGCCCGAGGACTAGCGGGGTGGGATGAGCAGTTCTTC
>TRBJ2-7|NA|NA|TRBV7-6|14
CASSLEGGPYEQYF
TGTGCCAGCAGCTTAGAAGGGGGACCCTACGAGCAGTACTTC
>TRBJ1-2|once|TRBD1|TRBV5-1|14
CASSTRQGGNGYTF
TGCGCCAGCAGCACCCGACAGGGTGGTAATGGCTACACCTTC
>TRBJ2-7|once|TRBD2|TRBV7-2|18
CASSLRASGGAIRYEQYF
TGTGCCAGCAGCTTAAGGGCTAGCGGGGGGGCCATCCGGTACGAGCAGTACTTC
>TRBJ2-7|NA|TRBD2|TRBV5-6|16
CASSSQSRDYRVEQYF
TGTGCCAGCAGCTCCCAATCACGGGACTACCGTGTCGAGCAGTACTTC
>TRBJ2-3|NA|TRBD1|TRBV5-4|16
CASSLAGQGITDTQYF
TGTGCCAGCAGCTTGGCTGGACAGGGTATCACAGATACGCAGTATTTT
>TRBJ2-5|NA|TRBD2|TRBV3-1/TRBV3-2|16
CASSQDLRGGRETQYF
TGTGCCAGCAGCCAAGATCTTCGGGGGGGCCGGGAGACCCAGTACTTC
>TRBJ1-1|NA|TRBD1|TRBV7-6|15
CASSLWGQGRPEAFF
TGTGCCAGCAGCTTATGGGGACAGGGGCGCCCCGAAGCTTTCTTT
>TRBJ2-3|NA|NA|TRBV7-2|14
CASSLGQGTDTQYF
TGTGCCAGCAGCTTAGGACAGGGCACAGATACGCAGTATTTT
>TRBJ2-6|once|NA|TRBV2|13
CASSDQGANVLTF
TGTGCCAGCAGTGATCAGGGGGCCAACGTCCTGACTTTC
>TRBJ1-2|NA|NA|TRBV18|16
CASSPGVPGQNYGYTF
TGTGCCAGCTCACCTGGTGTGCCGGGTCAAAACTATGGCTACACCTTC
>TRBJ1-2|NA|TRBD1|TRBV19|14
CASSPGQINYGYTF
TGTGCCAGTAGCCCGGGACAGATTAACTATGGCTACACCTTC
>TRBJ2-5|NA|NA|TRBV19|15
CASSGRASIKETQYF
TGTGCCAGTAGTGGAAGGGCTAGCATAAAAGAGACCCAGTACTTC
>TRBJ2-7|NA|NA|TRBV27|15
CASSFDPQGAYEQYF
TGTGCCAGCAGTTTCGATCCCCAGGGCGCCTACGAGCAGTACTTC
>TRBJ2-1|NA|TRBD2|TRBV19|17
CASSLPNIDGLASGQFF
TGTGCCAGTAGTCTCCCCAACATTGACGGACTAGCTTCTGGGCAGTTCTTC
>TRBJ2-3|NA|NA|TRBV11-2|14
CASSLGPSTDTQYF
TGTGCCAGCAGCTTAGGTCCTAGCACAGATACGCAGTATTTT
>TRBJ2-5|NA|NA|TRBV6-2/TRBV6-3|14
CASSFDGVRETQYF
TGTGCCAGCAGTTTCGACGGGGTTAGAGAGACCCAGTACTTC
>TRBJ1-5|few|NA|TRBV19|13
CASSEEGAQPQHF
TGTGCCAGTAGTGAGGAAGGGGCCCAGCCCCAGCATTTT
>TRBJ2-4|NA|TRBD2|TRBV2|13
CASSQGLVLLRDF
TGTGCCAGCAGCCAGGGACTAGTCCTCCTTCGGGACTTC
>TRBJ2-3|NA|NA|TRBV27|13
CASSFRDLNTQYF
TGTGCCAGCAGTTTCCGGGACTTAAATACGCAGTATTTT
>TRBJ2-3|NA|TRBD2|TRBV3-1/TRBV3-2|15
CASSPESGGSDTQYF
TGTGCCAGCAGCCCCGAAAGCGGGGGGTCAGATACGCAGTATTTT
>TRBJ1-2|NA|TRBD1|TRBV27|16
CASSRTTGVSFNGYTF
TGTGCCAGCAGTCGAACGACAGGGGTTTCCTTCAATGGCTACACCTTC
>TRBJ2-7|NA|NA|TRBV11-1|12
CASSPQGYEQYF
TGTGCCAGCAGCCCACAGGGCTACGAGCAGTACTTC
>TRBJ1-5|NA|NA|TRBV6-2/TRBV6-3|13
CASSYSRGQPQHF
TGTGCCAGCAGTTACTCGAGGGGGCAGCCCCAGCATTTT
>TRBJ1-1|NA|NA|TRBV19|13
CASSILGVPEAFF
TGTGCCAGTAGTATATTAGGGGTGCCTGAAGCTTTCTTT
>TRBJ2-3|NA|TRBD1|TRBV24-1|15
CATSVGQTSTDTQYF
TGTGCCACCAGTGTGGGACAGACCAGCACAGATACGCAGTATTTT